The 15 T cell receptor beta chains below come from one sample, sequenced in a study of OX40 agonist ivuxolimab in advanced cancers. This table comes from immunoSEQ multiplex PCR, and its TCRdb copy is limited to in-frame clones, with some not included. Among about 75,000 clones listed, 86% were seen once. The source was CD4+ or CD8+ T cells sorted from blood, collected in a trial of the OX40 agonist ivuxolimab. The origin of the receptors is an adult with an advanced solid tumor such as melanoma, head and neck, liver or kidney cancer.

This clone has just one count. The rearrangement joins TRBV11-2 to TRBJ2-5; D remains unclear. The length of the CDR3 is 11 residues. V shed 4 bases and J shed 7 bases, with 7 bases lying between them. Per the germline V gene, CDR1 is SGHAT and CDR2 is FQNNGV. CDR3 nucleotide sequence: TGTGCCAGCAGCTCGGACGGGACCCAGTACTTC. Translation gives CASSSDGTQYF. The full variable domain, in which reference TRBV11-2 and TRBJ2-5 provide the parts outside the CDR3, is EAGVAQSPRYKIIEKRQSVAFWCNPISGHATLYWYQQILGQGPKLLIQFQNNGVVDDSQLPKDRFSAERLKGVDSTLKIQPAKLEDSAVYLCASSSDGTQYFGPGTRLLVL.

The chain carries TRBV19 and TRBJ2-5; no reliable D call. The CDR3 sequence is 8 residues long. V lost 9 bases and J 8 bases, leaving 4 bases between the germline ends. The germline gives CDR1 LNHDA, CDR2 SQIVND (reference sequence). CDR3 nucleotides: TGTGCCAGCCCTACCCAGTACTTC. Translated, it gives CASPTQYF.

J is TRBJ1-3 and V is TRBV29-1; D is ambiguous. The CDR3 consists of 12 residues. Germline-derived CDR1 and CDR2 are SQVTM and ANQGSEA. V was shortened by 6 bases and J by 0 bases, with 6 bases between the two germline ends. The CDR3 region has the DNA TGCAGCGTAATATTCTCTGGAAACACCATATATTTT. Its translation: CSVIFSGNTIYF.

CDR3 in DNA: TGTGCCAGCAGCTTACTGGGTAACACTGAAGCTTTCTTT. Amino acids: CASSLLGNTEAFF. The chain recombines TRBV5-6 with TRBJ1-1; D gene ambiguous. Trimming left V 2 bases short and J 2 bases short, with 7 bases between. Germline V gene sequence: CDR1 SGHDT, CDR2 YYEEEE. This CDR3 is 13 amino acids long.

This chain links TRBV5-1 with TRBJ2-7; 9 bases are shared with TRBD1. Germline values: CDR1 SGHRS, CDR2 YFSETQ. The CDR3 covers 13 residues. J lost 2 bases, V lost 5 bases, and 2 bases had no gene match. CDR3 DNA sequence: TGCGCCAGCAGGGGGGACAGGGCCTACGAGCAGTACTTC. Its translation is CASRGDRAYEQYF. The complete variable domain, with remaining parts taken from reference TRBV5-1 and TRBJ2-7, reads KAGVTQTPRYLIKTRGQQVTLSCSPISGHRSVSWYQQTPGQGLQFLFEYFSETQRNKGNFPGRFSGRQFSNSRSEMNVSTLELGDSALYLCASRGDRAYEQYFGPGTRLTVT.

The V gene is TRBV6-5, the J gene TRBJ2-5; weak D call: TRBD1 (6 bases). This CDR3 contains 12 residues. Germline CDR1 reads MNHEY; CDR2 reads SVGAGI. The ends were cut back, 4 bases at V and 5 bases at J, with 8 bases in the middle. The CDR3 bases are TGTGCCAGCAGTTGGGGGCCCGAGACCCAGTACTTC. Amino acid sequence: CASSWGPETQYF.

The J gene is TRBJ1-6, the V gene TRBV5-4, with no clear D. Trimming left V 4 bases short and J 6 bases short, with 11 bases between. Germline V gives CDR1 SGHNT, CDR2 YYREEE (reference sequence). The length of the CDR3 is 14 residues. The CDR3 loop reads CASSNREPNSPLHF. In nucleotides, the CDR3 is TGTGCCAGCAGCAACCGGGAGCCTAATTCACCCCTCCACTTT.

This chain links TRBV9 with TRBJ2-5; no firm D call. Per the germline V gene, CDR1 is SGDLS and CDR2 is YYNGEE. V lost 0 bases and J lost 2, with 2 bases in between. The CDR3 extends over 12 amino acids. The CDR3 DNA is TGTGCCAGCAGCGTAGAACAAGAGACCCAGTACTTC. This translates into CASSVEQETQYF.

The CDR3 sequence: CAPPAPQPQHF. CDR3 sequence (DNA): TGTGCCCCTCCCGCGCCGCAGCCCCAGCATTTT. The rearrangement links TRBV19 to TRBJ1-5; D is unresolved. From germline, CDR1 is LNHDA and CDR2 SQIVND (reference sequence). The CDR3 is 11 residues long. The V end was cut by 11 bases, the J end by 7 bases, with 12 bases between.

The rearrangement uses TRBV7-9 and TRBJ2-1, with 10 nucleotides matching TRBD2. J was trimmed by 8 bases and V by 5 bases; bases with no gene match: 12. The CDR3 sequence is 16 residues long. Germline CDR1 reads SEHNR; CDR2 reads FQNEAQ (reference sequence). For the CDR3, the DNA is TGTGCCAGCAGCCAGGGACTAGCGATGGGTCTGGATGAGCAGTTCTTC. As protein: CASSQGLAMGLDEQFF.

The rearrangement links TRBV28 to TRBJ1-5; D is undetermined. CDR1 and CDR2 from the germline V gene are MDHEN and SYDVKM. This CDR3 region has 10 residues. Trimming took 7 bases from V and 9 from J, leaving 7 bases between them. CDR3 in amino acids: CASNTMPQHF. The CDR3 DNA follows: TGTGCCAGCAATACTATGCCCCAGCATTTT.

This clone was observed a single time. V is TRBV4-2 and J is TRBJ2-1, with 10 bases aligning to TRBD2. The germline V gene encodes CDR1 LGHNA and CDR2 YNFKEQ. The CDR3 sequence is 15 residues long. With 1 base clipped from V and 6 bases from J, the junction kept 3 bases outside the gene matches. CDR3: CASSQGASGGNEQFF. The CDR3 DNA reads TGTGCCAGCAGCCAAGGGGCTAGCGGGGGCAATGAGCAGTTCTTC.

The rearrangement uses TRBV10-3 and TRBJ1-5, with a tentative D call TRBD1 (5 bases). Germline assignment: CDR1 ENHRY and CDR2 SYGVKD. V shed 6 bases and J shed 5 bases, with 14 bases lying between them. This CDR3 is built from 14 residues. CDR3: CAIRQALGDQPQHF. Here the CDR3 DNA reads TGTGCCATCAGACAGGCCCTTGGTGATCAGCCCCAGCATTTT.

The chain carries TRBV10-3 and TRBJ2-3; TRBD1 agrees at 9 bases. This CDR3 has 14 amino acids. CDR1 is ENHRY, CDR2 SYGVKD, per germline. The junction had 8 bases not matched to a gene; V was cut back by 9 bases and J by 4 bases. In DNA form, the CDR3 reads TGTGCCATGCACCGGGACAGGGCCTCAGATACGCAGTATTTT. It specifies CAMHRDRASDTQYF.

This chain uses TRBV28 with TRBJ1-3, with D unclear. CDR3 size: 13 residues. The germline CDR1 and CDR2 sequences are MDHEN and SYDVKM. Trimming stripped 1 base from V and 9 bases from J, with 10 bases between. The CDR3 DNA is TGTGCCAGCAGTTTATCCGATATTATCACCATATATTTT. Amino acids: CASSLSDIITIYF.